A selection of T cell receptor beta chains follows, all from one sample in a study of vaccination and CD4 T cells after COVID-19. A single record per CDR3 protein comes from TCRdb applying MiXCR to the PCR reads. The sample comprises fewer than 25,000 distinct CDR3 sequences, around 44% of which are singletons, and approximately 13% rests with the top ten. Their recognized antigens are unknown. The material sequenced was CD4+ T cells from blood, cultured in vitro. These TCRs come from a human donor who had recovered from COVID-19. Each CDR3 is given with its conserved first and last residue. Fields, in order: D gene, clone size, J gene, V gene, CDR3 protein, CDR3 DNA. The D gene is left open where the match is weak. Clone size is not always given. Where it is, it says once, few, many or a class for expanded clones.

d_call: TRBD1; clone_size: -; j_call: TRBJ1-2; v_call: TRBV28; cdr3_aa: CASSTTGTFYGYTF; cdr3_nt: TGTGCCAGCAGTACGACAGGGACCTTCTATGGCTACACCTTC
d_call: -; clone_size: -; j_call: TRBJ2-3; v_call: TRBV9; cdr3_aa: CASSPSIPDTQYF; cdr3_nt: TGTGCCAGCAGCCCCAGTATACCAGATACGCAGTATTTT
d_call: TRBD1; clone_size: -; j_call: TRBJ1-3; v_call: TRBV6-5; cdr3_aa: CASSWGQGRNTIYF; cdr3_nt: TGTGCCAGCAGTTGGGGACAGGGAAGAAACACCATATATTTT
d_call: TRBD1; clone_size: few; j_call: TRBJ2-7; v_call: TRBV11-3; cdr3_aa: CASSKPGQGLYEQYF; cdr3_nt: TGTGCCAGCAGCAAACCGGGACAGGGACTCTACGAGCAGTACTTC
d_call: TRBD2; clone_size: -; j_call: TRBJ2-7; v_call: TRBV6-1; cdr3_aa: CASTPGLAGVSYEQYF; cdr3_nt: TGTGCCAGCACCCCGGGACTAGCGGGGGTCTCCTACGAGCAGTACTTC
d_call: TRBD1; clone_size: few; j_call: TRBJ1-5; v_call: TRBV10-3; cdr3_aa: CAIGTGSNQPQHF; cdr3_nt: TGTGCCATCGGGACAGGGAGCAATCAGCCCCAGCATTTT
d_call: -; clone_size: -; j_call: TRBJ1-6; v_call: TRBV28; cdr3_aa: CASGDYVIRSPLHF; cdr3_nt: TGTGCCAGCGGAGATTATGTTATACGTTCACCCCTCCACTTT
d_call: -; clone_size: -; j_call: TRBJ2-7; v_call: TRBV4-2; cdr3_aa: CANSQDSSYEQYF; cdr3_nt: TGTGCCAACAGCCAAGACAGTTCCTACGAGCAGTACTTC
d_call: -; clone_size: -; j_call: TRBJ2-7; v_call: TRBV7-9; cdr3_aa: CASTFKGDPTYEQYF; cdr3_nt: TGTGCCAGCACTTTTAAGGGTGATCCGACCTACGAGCAGTACTTC
d_call: -; clone_size: few; j_call: TRBJ1-6; v_call: TRBV6-1; cdr3_aa: CASKGRGAAYNSPLHF; cdr3_nt: TGTGCCAGCAAGGGGCGGGGGGCGGCGTATAATTCACCCCTCCACTTT
d_call: -; clone_size: -; j_call: TRBJ2-7; v_call: TRBV28; cdr3_aa: CATLGYYEQYF; cdr3_nt: TGTGCCACCCTTGGCTACTACGAGCAGTACTTC
d_call: TRBD1; clone_size: -; j_call: TRBJ2-7; v_call: TRBV28; cdr3_aa: CASSFVMAGQGTHEQYF; cdr3_nt: TGTGCCAGCAGTTTTGTGATGGCGGGACAGGGGACCCACGAGCAGTACTTC
d_call: TRBD2; clone_size: -; j_call: TRBJ2-1; v_call: TRBV10-3; cdr3_aa: CAISESTGGPSYNEQFF; cdr3_nt: TGTGCCATCAGTGAGTCGACGGGGGGGCCCTCCTACAATGAGCAGTTCTTC
d_call: -; clone_size: -; j_call: TRBJ2-3; v_call: TRBV2; cdr3_aa: CASSEPQDSLRADTQYF; cdr3_nt: TGTGCCAGCAGTGAACCCCAGGACAGCTTAAGGGCAGATACGCAGTATTTT
d_call: -; clone_size: -; j_call: TRBJ2-3; v_call: TRBV7-2; cdr3_aa: CASSFLRLVTDTQYF; cdr3_nt: TGTGCCAGCAGCTTCTTAAGACTAGTCACAGATACGCAGTATTTT
d_call: -; clone_size: medium-sized; j_call: TRBJ1-2; v_call: TRBV19; cdr3_aa: CASSMGEGGDYGYTF; cdr3_nt: TGTGCCAGTAGTATGGGTGAGGGGGGGGACTATGGCTACACCTTC
d_call: -; clone_size: -; j_call: TRBJ1-1; v_call: TRBV7-6; cdr3_aa: CASSLSVNTEAFF; cdr3_nt: TGTGCCAGCAGCTTATCCGTGAACACTGAAGCTTTCTTT
d_call: TRBD1; clone_size: few; j_call: TRBJ1-1; v_call: TRBV20-1; cdr3_aa: CSVHNRGPTEAFF; cdr3_nt: TGCAGTGTCCATAACAGGGGGCCCACTGAAGCTTTCTTT
d_call: TRBD1; clone_size: few; j_call: TRBJ1-1; v_call: TRBV15; cdr3_aa: CATSRDPGQGNTEAFF; cdr3_nt: TGTGCCACCAGCAGAGATCCCGGACAGGGTAACACTGAAGCTTTCTTT
d_call: TRBD1; clone_size: few; j_call: TRBJ1-2; v_call: TRBV12-3/TRBV12-4; cdr3_aa: CASSLVGGGIYGYTF; cdr3_nt: TGTGCCAGCAGTTTAGTAGGGGGCGGAATTTATGGCTACACCTTC
d_call: -; clone_size: -; j_call: TRBJ2-7; v_call: TRBV7-2; cdr3_aa: CASSQLNQDEQYF; cdr3_nt: TGTGCCAGCAGCCAACTCAACCAAGACGAGCAGTACTTC
d_call: -; clone_size: -; j_call: TRBJ2-7; v_call: TRBV6-5; cdr3_aa: CASSYRQTYEQYF; cdr3_nt: TGTGCCAGCAGTTACCGACAGACCTACGAGCAGTACTTC
d_call: TRBD1; clone_size: -; j_call: TRBJ1-2; v_call: TRBV29-1; cdr3_aa: CSVGQGYMGYGYTF; cdr3_nt: TGCAGCGTTGGACAGGGGTATATGGGATATGGCTACACCTTC
d_call: -; clone_size: -; j_call: TRBJ1-4; v_call: TRBV24-1; cdr3_aa: CATSDSSGAGEKLFF; cdr3_nt: TGTGCCACCAGTGATTCTTCAGGGGCGGGGGAAAAACTGTTTTTT
d_call: -; clone_size: -; j_call: TRBJ2-1; v_call: TRBV2; cdr3_aa: CASSERVAYNEQFF; cdr3_nt: TGTGCCAGCAGTGAAAGAGTAGCCTACAATGAGCAGTTCTTC
d_call: -; clone_size: few; j_call: TRBJ2-3; v_call: TRBV6-2/TRBV6-3; cdr3_aa: CASSKRTDTQYF; cdr3_nt: TGTGCCAGCAGCAAACGAACAGATACGCAGTATTTT
d_call: TRBD1; clone_size: few; j_call: TRBJ1-5; v_call: TRBV7-9; cdr3_aa: CASSPRGLNQPQHF; cdr3_nt: TGTGCCAGCAGCCCCAGGGGGCTCAATCAGCCCCAGCATTTT
d_call: -; clone_size: -; j_call: TRBJ2-3; v_call: TRBV19; cdr3_aa: CASRQSGDTQYF; cdr3_nt: TGTGCCAGTAGGCAAAGCGGAGATACGCAGTATTTT
d_call: -; clone_size: -; j_call: TRBJ2-3; v_call: TRBV20-1; cdr3_aa: CSARLTDTQYF; cdr3_nt: TGCAGTGCTAGACTAACAGATACGCAGTATTTT
d_call: TRBD2; clone_size: -; j_call: TRBJ2-7; v_call: TRBV12-5; cdr3_aa: CASGLVRREWQYF; cdr3_nt: TGTGCTAGTGGTTTGGTACGGCGGGAGTGGCAGTACTTC
d_call: TRBD2; clone_size: medium-sized; j_call: TRBJ2-2; v_call: TRBV7-3; cdr3_aa: CASSAGGENTGELFF; cdr3_nt: TGTGCCAGCAGCGCCGGGGGGGAGAACACCGGGGAGCTGTTTTTT
d_call: -; clone_size: -; j_call: TRBJ1-2; v_call: TRBV5-5; cdr3_aa: CASSLRGDGYTF; cdr3_nt: TGTGCCAGCAGCTTGCGCGGGGACGGCTACACCTTC
d_call: -; clone_size: -; j_call: TRBJ2-3; v_call: TRBV5-1; cdr3_aa: CASSWEVRDTQYF; cdr3_nt: TGCGCCAGCAGCTGGGAGGTCCGCGATACGCAGTATTTT